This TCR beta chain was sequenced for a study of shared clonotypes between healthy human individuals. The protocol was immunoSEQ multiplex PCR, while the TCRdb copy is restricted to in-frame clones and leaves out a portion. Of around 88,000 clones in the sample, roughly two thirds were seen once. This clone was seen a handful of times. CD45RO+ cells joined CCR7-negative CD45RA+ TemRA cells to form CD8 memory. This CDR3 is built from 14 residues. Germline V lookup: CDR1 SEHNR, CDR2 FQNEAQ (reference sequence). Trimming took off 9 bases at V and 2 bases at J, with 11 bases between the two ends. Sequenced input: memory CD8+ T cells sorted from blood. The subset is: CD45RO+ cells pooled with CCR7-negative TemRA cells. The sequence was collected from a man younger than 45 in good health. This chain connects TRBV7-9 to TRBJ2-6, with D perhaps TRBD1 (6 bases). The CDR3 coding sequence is TGTGCCAGTCCAGGGGTTGCTGGGGCCAACGTCCTGACTTTC. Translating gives CASPGVAGANVLTF.